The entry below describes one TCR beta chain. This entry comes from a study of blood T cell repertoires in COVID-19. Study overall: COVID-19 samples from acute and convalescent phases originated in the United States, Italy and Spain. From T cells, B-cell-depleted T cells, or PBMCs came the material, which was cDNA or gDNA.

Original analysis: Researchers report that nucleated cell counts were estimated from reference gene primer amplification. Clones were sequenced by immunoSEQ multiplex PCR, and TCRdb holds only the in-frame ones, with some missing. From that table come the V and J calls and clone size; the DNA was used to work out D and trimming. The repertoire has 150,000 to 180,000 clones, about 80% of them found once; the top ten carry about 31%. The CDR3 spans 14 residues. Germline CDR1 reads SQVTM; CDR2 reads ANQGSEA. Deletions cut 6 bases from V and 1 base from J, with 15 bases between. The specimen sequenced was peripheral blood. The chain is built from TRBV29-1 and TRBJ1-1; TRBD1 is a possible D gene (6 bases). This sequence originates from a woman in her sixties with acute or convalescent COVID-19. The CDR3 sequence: CSVLIQGSNTEAFF. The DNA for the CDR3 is TGCAGCGTGCTAATACAGGGATCGAACACTGAAGCTTTCTTT.